This T cell receptor beta chain stems from a study of CD8 T cells in ankylosing spondylitis. For TCR beta, libraries came from quantitative 5'-RACE with molecular barcodes. TCRdb independently ran MiXCR on the 5' RACE reads; one entry per CDR3 protein. The sample records approximately 520,000 distinct CDR3 sequences, about 5.2% being singletons. Germline V lookup: CDR1 SEHNR, CDR2 FQNEAQ (reference sequence). V dropped 6 bases and J dropped 6; count of bases not matched to a gene: 8. The CDR3 sequence is 14 residues long. Many counts were recorded for this clonotype. Antigen specificity is unknown. Whole-study results and caveats: Within peripheral blood, clones linked to disease were CD8+ and relatively rare. Reportedly, disease-linked clones are significantly enriched in ankylosing spondylitis patients' matched synovial fluid. Earlier literature documents some of the motif variants in reactive arthritis synovial fluid and blood. Seemingly characteristic of ankylosing spondylitis blood was a TCR beta motif consisting of 7 or 8 highly homologous variants.

This rearrangement joins TRBV7-9 to TRBJ1-1, with TRBD1 identical over 9 bases. The sample taken for sequencing was blood, either unsorted or a sorted T cell fraction (not recorded which). The TCR was taken from a male donor with ankylosing spondylitis. The CDR3 spells CASRGPTGGPEAFF. CDR3 in DNA: TGTGCCAGCAGGGGCCCGACAGGGGGTCCTGAAGCTTTCTTT.